The clone carrying this TCR beta chain was recorded a few times. Its antigen is unknown. The CDR3 totals 15 residues. After removal of 5 bases from V and 1 base from J, the junction contained 8 bases not matched to a gene. The germline V gene encodes CDR1 SGHVS and CDR2 FQNEAQ. The sample comes from a study of T-cell memory formation after mild COVID-19. Researchers used 5'RACE with constant-segment primers to make TCR alpha and TCR beta cDNA libraries that carry sample barcodes and UMIs. TCRdb used MiXCR to reprocess the 5' RACE reads, holding one entry per CDR3 protein. The sample carries around 370,000 distinct CDR3 sequences, about 21% recorded once. General observations from the study: Cross-reactive memory apparently joined, as some responding clones appeared in pre-infection memory. Clones shrinking between day 15 and 85 showed a balanced CD4/CD8 split, and those that grew later tilted toward CD4+. Clones that contracted clustered mainly in CM and EM if CD4+ and in EMRA if CD8+.

The receptor comes from an adult woman who had mild COVID-19 (a few samples of this study predate the infection). Cell type and time point are not known. Sequencing input: PBMCs or a T cell subset sorted from them (not recorded which). The chain is built from TRBV7-8 and TRBJ2-7; the match to TRBD2 covers 7 bases. The CDR3 spells CASSRTSARSYEQYF. The CDR3 nucleotides are TGTGCCAGCAGCCGTACTAGCGCTCGGTCCTACGAGCAGTACTTC.